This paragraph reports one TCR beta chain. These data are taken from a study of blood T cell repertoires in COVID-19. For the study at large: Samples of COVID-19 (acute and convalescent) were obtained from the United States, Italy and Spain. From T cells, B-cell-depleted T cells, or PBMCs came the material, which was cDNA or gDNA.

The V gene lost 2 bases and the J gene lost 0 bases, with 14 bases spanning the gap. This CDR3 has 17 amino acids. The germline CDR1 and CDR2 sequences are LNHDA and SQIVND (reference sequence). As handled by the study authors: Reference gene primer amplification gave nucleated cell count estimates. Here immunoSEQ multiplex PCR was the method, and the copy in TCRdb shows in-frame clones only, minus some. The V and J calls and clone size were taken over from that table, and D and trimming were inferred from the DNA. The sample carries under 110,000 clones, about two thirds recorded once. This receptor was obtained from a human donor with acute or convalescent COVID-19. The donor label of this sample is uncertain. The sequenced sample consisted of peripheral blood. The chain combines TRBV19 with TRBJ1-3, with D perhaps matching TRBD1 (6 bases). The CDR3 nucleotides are TGTGCCAGTAGTATACGGCAGGGGTACAACTCTGGAAACACCATATATTTT. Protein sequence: CASSIRQGYNSGNTIYF.